The entry that follows covers one TCR beta chain sequence. Sequencing was performed with immunoSEQ multiplex PCR; in TCRdb, only in-frame clones are kept and a portion is missing. This table has roughly 2.5 million clones, around 94% appearing once. There are 14 residues in the CDR3. CDR1 is MNHEY and CDR2 is SVGAGI in the germline V gene. Trimming cost V 7 bases and J 4 bases; bases outside gene matches: 6. This record comes from a study of shared clonotypes between healthy human individuals. This receptor was identified in a young man in good health. Sequences were obtained from naive CD4+ T cells sorted from blood. Subset of the sample: CD45RA+ positively selected. The chain carries TRBV6-5 and TRBJ1-1; 10 bases align to TRBD1. This CDR3 is CASTQRTGGTEAFF. In nucleotides, the CDR3 is TGTGCCAGCACACAACGGACAGGGGGCACTGAAGCTTTCTTT.